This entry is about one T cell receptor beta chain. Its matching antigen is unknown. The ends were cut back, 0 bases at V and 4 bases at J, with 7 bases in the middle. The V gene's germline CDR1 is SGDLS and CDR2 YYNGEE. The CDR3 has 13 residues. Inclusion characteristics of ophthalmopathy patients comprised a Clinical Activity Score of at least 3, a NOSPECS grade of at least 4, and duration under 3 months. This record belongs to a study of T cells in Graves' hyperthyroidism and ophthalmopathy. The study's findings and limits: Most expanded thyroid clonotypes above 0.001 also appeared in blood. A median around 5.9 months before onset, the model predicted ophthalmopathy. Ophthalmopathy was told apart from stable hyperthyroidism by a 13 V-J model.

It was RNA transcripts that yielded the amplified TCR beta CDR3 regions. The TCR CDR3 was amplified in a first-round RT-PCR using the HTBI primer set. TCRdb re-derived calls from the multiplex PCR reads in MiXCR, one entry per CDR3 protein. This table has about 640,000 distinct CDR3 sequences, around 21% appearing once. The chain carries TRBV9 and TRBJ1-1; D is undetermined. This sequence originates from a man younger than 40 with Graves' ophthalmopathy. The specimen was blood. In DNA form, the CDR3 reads TGTGCCAGCAGCGTAGATGTCGGCACTGAAGCTTTCTTT. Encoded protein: CASSVDVGTEAFF.